This record looks at one T cell receptor (beta chain) sequence and its context. The antigen is unknown. This specimen belongs to a study of cytomegalovirus exposure and HLA in healthy donors. Study findings and constraints: Follow-up analysis later connected one missense variant in DCLRE1C with trimming of TCR beta V- and J-genes.

A multiplex PCR was run with 60 Vbeta primers and 13 Jbeta primers. Repertoires were generated with immunoSEQ multiplex PCR, while TCRdb's copy carries only in-frame clones and drops some. The repertoire holds fewer than 200,000 clones, about 80% seen once, with 2% to 2.5% in the top ten. CDR1 and CDR2 (germline): SGHTA, FQGNSA. The V and J ends lost 2 bases and 2 bases, in that order; junction bases with no gene match: 2. This CDR3 is built from 14 residues. Specimen: PBMCs. This TCR came from a woman aged 25-40 years in good health and CMV-seronegative. This chain uses TRBV7-2 with TRBJ2-5; 7 bases align to TRBD2. The CDR3 reads CASSLNGGQETQYF. The CDR3 DNA reads as TGTGCCAGCAGCTTAAACGGGGGGCAAGAGACCCAGTACTTC.